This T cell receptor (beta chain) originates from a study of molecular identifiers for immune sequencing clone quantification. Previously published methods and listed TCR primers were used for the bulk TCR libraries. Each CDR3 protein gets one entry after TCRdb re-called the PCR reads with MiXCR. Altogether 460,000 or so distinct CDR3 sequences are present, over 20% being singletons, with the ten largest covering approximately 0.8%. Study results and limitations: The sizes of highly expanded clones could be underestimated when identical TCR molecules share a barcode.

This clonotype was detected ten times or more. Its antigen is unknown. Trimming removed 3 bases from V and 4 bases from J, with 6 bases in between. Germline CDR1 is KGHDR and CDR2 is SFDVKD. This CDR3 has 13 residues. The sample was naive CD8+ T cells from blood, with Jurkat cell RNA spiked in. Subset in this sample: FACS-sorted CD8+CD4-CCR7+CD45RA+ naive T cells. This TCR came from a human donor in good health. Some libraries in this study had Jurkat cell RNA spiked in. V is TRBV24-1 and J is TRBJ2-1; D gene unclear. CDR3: CATSDGEYNEQFF. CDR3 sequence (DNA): TGTGCCACCAGTGATGGAGAATACAATGAGCAGTTCTTC.